This T cell receptor beta chain comes out of a study of T-cell memory formation after mild COVID-19. This clonotype was seen more than once but under ten times. Constant-segment primers served in 5'RACE that generated TCR alpha and TCR beta cDNA libraries bearing sample barcodes and UMIs. Each CDR3 protein gets one entry after TCRdb re-called the 5' RACE reads with MiXCR. Of about 350,000 distinct CDR3 sequences listed, approximately 13% are singletons. The sequence was collected from a man younger than 35 who had mild COVID-19 (a few samples of this study predate the infection). Cell type and time point are not known. Input material: PBMCs or a T cell subset sorted from them (not recorded which).

CDR3: CASSYSRDLEQYV. CDR3 DNA sequence: TGTGCCAGCAGTTACTCGAGGGATCTGGAGCAGTACGTC. The chain recombines TRBV6-5 with TRBJ2-7, with D maybe TRBD2 (5 bases). CDR3 length: 13 amino acids. Germline-derived CDR1 and CDR2 are MNHEY and SVGAGI. Trimming stripped 0 bases from V and 7 bases from J, with 10 bases between.